The rows below give T cell receptor beta chains drawn from one sample of a study of CD8 T cells in Susac syndrome. TCRdb passed the immunoSEQ multiplex PCR reads through MiXCR, listing each CDR3 protein once. The data show nearly 70,000 distinct CDR3 sequences, around 93% seen once. Sequencing used CD8+ T cells from PBMCs. The receptors come from a human donor in good health. Each CDR3 is given with its conserved first and last residue. Each record gives: J gene, V gene, CDR3 protein.

J: TRBJ1-5
V: TRBV28
CDR3: CASSSGGDQPQHF

J: TRBJ2-7
V: TRBV16
CDR3: CASCPLGQDADEQYF

J: TRBJ2-2
V: TRBV15
CDR3: CATSRDRGATGELFF

J: TRBJ2-7
V: TRBV27
CDR3: CASGDPDRGYEQYF

J: TRBJ1-2
V: TRBV29-1
CDR3: CSVEEDRTSGYTF

J: TRBJ1-3
V: TRBV27
CDR3: CASRLGNTIYF

J: TRBJ2-6
V: TRBV28
CDR3: CASSLTGANVLTF

J: TRBJ2-7
V: TRBV19
CDR3: CASSISGKSLEQYF

J: TRBJ1-2
V: TRBV7-9
CDR3: CASSPGMASQSYGYTF

J: TRBJ2-1
V: TRBV19
CDR3: CASRQTGGSYNEQFF

J: TRBJ2-5
V: TRBV12-3/TRBV12-4
CDR3: CASSRQSRPTQYF

J: TRBJ2-5
V: TRBV13
CDR3: CASSLRGGGETQYF

J: TRBJ1-2
V: TRBV27
CDR3: CASSPRAAQGNGYTF

J: TRBJ1-2
V: TRBV24-1
CDR3: CATSDSRPTGVNYGYTF

J: TRBJ2-1
V: TRBV5-1
CDR3: CASSSTGNSYNEQFF

J: TRBJ2-1
V: TRBV28
CDR3: CASTPLVRRDEQFF

J: TRBJ1-1
V: TRBV7-9
CDR3: CASRPAGTDAFF

J: TRBJ1-4
V: TRBV6-1
CDR3: CASRTGSATNEKLFF

J: TRBJ1-1
V: TRBV29-1
CDR3: CSVSPSAGFGTEAFF

J: TRBJ2-1
V: TRBV13
CDR3: CASSPSGNYNEQFF

J: TRBJ2-2
V: TRBV7-9
CDR3: CASRSGDFNTGELFF

J: TRBJ2-1
V: TRBV7-9
CDR3: CASSFGTPILDNEQFF

J: TRBJ2-2
V: TRBV28
CDR3: CASRLPGGHGELFF

J: TRBJ1-2
V: TRBV13
CDR3: CASSSPLARVDGYTF

J: TRBJ1-1
V: TRBV5-1
CDR3: CASSLAGTSEAFF

J: TRBJ1-6
V: TRBV9
CDR3: CASSGGQPNNSPLHF

J: TRBJ1-2
V: TRBV7-9
CDR3: CASSLDPRPGYTF

J: TRBJ2-1
V: TRBV7-3
CDR3: CASSLIAGPQFF